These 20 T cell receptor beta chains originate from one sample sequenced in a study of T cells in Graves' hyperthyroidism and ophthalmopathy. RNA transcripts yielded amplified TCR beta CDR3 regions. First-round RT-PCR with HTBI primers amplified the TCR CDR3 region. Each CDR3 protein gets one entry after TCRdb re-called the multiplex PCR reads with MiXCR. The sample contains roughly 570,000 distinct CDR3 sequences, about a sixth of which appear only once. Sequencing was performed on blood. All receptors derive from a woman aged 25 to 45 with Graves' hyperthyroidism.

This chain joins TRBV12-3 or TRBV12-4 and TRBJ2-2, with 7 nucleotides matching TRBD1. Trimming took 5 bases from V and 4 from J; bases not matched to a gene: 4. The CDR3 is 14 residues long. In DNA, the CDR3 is TGTGCCAGCAGTCGACAGGGTGCCACCGGGGAGCTGTTTTTT. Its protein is CASSRQGATGELFF.

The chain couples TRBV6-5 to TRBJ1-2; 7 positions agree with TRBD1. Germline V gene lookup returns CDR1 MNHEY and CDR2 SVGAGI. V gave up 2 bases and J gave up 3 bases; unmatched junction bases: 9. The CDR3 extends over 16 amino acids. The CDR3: CASSYTRQGAYYGYTF. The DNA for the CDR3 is TGTGCCAGCAGTTACACCAGACAGGGCGCTTACTATGGCTACACCTTC.

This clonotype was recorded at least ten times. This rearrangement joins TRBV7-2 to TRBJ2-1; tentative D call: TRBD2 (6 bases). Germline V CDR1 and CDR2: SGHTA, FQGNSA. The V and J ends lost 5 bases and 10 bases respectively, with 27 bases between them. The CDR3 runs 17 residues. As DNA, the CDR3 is TGTGCCAGCAGCCCATTGGGAGGCGGGGCGCACCTAGGCGAGCAGTTCTTC. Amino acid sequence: CASSPLGGGAHLGEQFF.

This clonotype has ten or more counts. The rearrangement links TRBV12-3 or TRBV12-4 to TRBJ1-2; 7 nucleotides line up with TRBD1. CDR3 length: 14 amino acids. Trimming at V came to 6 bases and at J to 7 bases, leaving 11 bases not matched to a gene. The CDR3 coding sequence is TGTGCCAGCAGGCCCGGACAGGCGCTTCGTGGCTACACCTTC. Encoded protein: CASRPGQALRGYTF.

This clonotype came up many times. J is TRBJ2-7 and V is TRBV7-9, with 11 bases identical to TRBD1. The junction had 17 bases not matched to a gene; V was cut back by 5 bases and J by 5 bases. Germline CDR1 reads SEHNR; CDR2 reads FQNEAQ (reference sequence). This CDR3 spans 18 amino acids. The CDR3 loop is CASSLASGTGGIVHEQYF. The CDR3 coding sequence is TGTGCCAGCAGCCTCGCGTCCGGGACAGGGGGTATAGTCCACGAGCAGTACTTC.

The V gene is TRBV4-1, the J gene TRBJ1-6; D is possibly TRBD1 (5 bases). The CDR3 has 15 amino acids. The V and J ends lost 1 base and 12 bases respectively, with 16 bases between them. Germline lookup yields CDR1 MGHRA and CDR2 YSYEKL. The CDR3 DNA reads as TGCGCCAGCAGCCAAGTCGTGACCCAAAGGGGACCCCTCCACTTT. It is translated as CASSQVVTQRGPLHF.

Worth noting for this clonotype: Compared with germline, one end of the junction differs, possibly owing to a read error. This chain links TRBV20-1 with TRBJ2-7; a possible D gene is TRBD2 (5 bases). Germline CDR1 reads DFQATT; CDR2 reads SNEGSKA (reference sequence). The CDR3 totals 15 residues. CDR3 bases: TGCGGTGCTAGAGTTCGGCTAGCCAGCCCCTACGAGCAGTACTTC. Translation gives CGARVRLASPYEQYF.

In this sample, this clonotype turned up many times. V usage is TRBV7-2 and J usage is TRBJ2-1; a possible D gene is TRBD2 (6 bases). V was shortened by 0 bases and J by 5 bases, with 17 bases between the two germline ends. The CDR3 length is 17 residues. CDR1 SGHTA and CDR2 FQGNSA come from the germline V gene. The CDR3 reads CASSLASYGGVNNEQFF. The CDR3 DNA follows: TGTGCCAGCAGCTTAGCGAGCTACGGGGGAGTAAACAATGAGCAGTTCTTC. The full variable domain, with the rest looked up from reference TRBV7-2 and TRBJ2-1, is GAGVSQSPSNKVTEKGKDVELRCDPISGHTALYWYRQSLGQGLEFLIYFQGNSAPDKSGLPSDRFSAERTGGSVSTLTIQRTQQEDSAVYLCASSLASYGGVNNEQFFGPGTRLTVL.

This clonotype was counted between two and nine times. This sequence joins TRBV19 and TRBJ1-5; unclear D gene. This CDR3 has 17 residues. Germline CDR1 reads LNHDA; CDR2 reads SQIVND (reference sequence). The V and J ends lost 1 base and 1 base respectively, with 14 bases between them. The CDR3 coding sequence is TGTGCCAGTAGTATAGGACATCGTCTATCAAGCAATCAGCCCCAGCATTTT. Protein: CASSIGHRLSSNQPQHF.

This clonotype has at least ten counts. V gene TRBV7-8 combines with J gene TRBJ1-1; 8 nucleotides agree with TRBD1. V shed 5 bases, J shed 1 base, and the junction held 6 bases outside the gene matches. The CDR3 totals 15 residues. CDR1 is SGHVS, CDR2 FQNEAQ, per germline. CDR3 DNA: TGTGCCAGCAGCCAGGACAGGGCAGAGAACACTGAAGCTTTCTTT. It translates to CASSQDRAENTEAFF. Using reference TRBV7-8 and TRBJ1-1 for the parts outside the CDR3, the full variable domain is GAGVSQSPRYKVAKRGQDVALRCDPISGHVSLFWYQQALGQGPEFLTYFQNEAQLDKSGLPSDRFFAERPEGSVSTLKIQRTQQEDSAVYLCASSQDRAENTEAFFGQGTRLTVV.

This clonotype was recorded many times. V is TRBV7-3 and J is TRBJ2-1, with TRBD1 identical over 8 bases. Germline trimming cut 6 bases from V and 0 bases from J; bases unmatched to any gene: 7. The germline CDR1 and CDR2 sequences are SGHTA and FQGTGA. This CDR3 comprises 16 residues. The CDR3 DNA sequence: TGTGCCAGCAGTTTCCACGGACAGGGCTCCTACAATGAGCAGTTCTTC. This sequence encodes CASSFHGQGSYNEQFF.

Here the CDR3 DNA reads TGTGCCAGCAGCCGCGGCGAGAGCTCCTACGAGCAGTACTTC. It yields the protein CASSRGESSYEQYF. V and J are TRBV7-2 and TRBJ2-7; D unresolved. The CDR3 extends over 14 amino acids. The germline V and J ends were trimmed by 5 bases and 0 bases, with 11 bases remaining between them. Germline V gene lookup returns CDR1 SGHTA and CDR2 FQGNSA.

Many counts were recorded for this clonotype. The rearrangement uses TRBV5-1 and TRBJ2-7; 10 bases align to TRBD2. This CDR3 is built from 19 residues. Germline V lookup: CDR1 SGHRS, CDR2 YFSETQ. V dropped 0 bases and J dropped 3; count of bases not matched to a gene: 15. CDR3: CASSLELAGSTSGFYEQYF. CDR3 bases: TGCGCCAGCAGCTTGGAACTAGCGGGATCTACGAGCGGGTTCTACGAGCAGTACTTC.

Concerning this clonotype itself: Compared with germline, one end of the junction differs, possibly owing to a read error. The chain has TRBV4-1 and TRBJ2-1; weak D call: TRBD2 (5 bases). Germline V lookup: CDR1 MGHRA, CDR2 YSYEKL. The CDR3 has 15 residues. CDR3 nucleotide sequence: TGCGCCAGCAGCCAATCCGGACTCACACGGAATGAGCAGTCCTTC. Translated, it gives CASSQSGLTRNEQSF.

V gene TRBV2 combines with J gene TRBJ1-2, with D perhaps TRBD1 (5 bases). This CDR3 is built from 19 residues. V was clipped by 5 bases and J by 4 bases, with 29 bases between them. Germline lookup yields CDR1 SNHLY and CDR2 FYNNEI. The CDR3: CASSLAGDGPATIAYGYTF. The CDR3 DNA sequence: TGTGCCAGCAGTTTGGCCGGGGACGGCCCGGCGACGATTGCCTATGGCTACACCTTC.

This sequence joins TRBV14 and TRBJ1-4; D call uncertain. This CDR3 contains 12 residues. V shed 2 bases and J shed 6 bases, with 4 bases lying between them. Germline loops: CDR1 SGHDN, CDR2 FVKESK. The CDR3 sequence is CASSQPHEKLFF. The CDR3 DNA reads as TGTGCCAGCAGCCAACCCCATGAAAAACTGTTTTTT.

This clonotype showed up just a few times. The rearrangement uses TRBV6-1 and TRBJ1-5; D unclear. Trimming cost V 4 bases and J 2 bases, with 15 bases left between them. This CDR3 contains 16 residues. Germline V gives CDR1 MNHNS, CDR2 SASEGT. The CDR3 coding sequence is TGTGCCAGCAGTGCTGAGTTGGGGATTGGCAATCAGCCCCAGCATTTT. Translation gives CASSAELGIGNQPQHF.

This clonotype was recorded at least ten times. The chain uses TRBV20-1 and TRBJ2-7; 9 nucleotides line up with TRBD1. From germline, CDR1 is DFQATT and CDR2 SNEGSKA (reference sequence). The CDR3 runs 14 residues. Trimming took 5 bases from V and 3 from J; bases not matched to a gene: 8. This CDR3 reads CSAPGQGNRYEQYF. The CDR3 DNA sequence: TGCAGTGCTCCGGGACAGGGAAACCGCTACGAGCAGTACTTC.

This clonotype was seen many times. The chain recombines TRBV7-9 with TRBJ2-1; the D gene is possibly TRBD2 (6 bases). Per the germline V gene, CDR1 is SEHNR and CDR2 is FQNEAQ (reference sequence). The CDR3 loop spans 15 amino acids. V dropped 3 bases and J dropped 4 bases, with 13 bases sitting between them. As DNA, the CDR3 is TGTGCCAGCAGCTTTCGAAGTGGGGGGTACAATGAGCAGTTCTTC. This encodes CASSFRSGGYNEQFF.

In DNA, the CDR3 is TGCGCCAGCAGGGGATTGGCGGGGACTAGCAGGTACTCCTACGAGCAGTACTTC. Amino acid sequence: CASRGLAGTSRYSYEQYF. This chain links TRBV10-2 with TRBJ2-7; 9 nucleotides match TRBD2. Looked up from germline, CDR1 is WSHSY and CDR2 is SAAADI. The CDR3 sequence is 18 residues long. With 6 bases clipped from V and 0 bases from J, the junction kept 15 bases outside the gene matches.